A selection of T cell receptor beta chains follows, all from one sample in a study of blood T cell repertoires in COVID-19. Profiling relied on immunoSEQ multiplex PCR, and the TCRdb table lists in-frame clones only, not all of them. The sample records about 250,000 clones, approximately 84% being singletons. Sequencing was carried out using PBMCs or T cells enriched from blood (not recorded which). These receptors were taken from a man aged 40-49 years who had recovered from COVID-19. The CDR3 runs from the conserved cysteine through the conserved F or W. A D gene is named only where the DNA matches it firmly. Some rows have no size entry. The others give once, few or many, or a class for an expanded clone.

CDR3 DNA	CDR3 protein	D gene	V gene	J gene	clone size
TGTGCCAGCTCACCACCTCTAGCGGGGTATTCTTACAATGAGCAGTTCTTC	CASSPPLAGYSYNEQFF	TRBD2	TRBV18	TRBJ2-1	-
TGTGCCAGCAGCTTAGCTTACGGGACAGGGGCGCGCGGCTACACCTTC	CASSLAYGTGARGYTF	TRBD1	TRBV7-8	TRBJ1-2	-
TGCGCCAGCAGCCAGGTCCAGGGCCACGAGCAGTACTTC	CASSQVQGHEQYF	-	TRBV4-3	TRBJ2-7	-
TGTGCCAGCAGCTTGGGGGGACAGGGGGCTAATGGGGCCTACAATGAGCAGTTCTTC	CASSLGGQGANGAYNEQFF	TRBD1	TRBV5-4	TRBJ2-1	-
TGTGCCAGCAAAGTGACAGGGGGGTTAGGCACTGAAGCTTTCTTT	CASKVTGGLGTEAFF	TRBD1	TRBV7-2	TRBJ1-1	-
TGTGCCAGCTCACCCCAGGGGGGTGAGAGCACCGGGGAGCTGTTTTTT	CASSPQGGESTGELFF	-	TRBV18	TRBJ2-2	-
TGTGCCAGCTCACCCGTCGGGACACAGAACACCGGGGAGCTGTTTTTT	CASSPVGTQNTGELFF	-	TRBV18	TRBJ2-2	-
TGTGCCAGCAGGCCGGGACAGGAAGCTTTCTTT	CASRPGQEAFF	TRBD1	TRBV2	TRBJ1-1	many
TGCGCCAGCAGAAAACAGGGATCCTACGAGCAGTACTTC	CASRKQGSYEQYF	-	TRBV10-1	TRBJ2-7	-
TGTGCCAGCAGTGAACAGGGCAGATGGGACACTGAAGCTTTCTTT	CASSEQGRWDTEAFF	-	TRBV28	TRBJ1-1	few
TGTGCCAGCAGTTACTCGAAGGACAGGGGCTACGAGCAGTACTTC	CASSYSKDRGYEQYF	TRBD1	TRBV6-6	TRBJ2-7	few
TGCGCCAGCAGCCAGGAGGGGGGGGGACTAGGTTCACCCCTCCACTTT	CASSQEGGGLGSPLHF	-	TRBV4-3	TRBJ1-6	few
TGTGCCAGCAGCTTGGGGGACAGGGGGGGCTACGAGCAGTACTTC	CASSLGDRGGYEQYF	TRBD1	TRBV5-8	TRBJ2-7	-
TGTGCCTGGAGCCTACTTGGGACAGACACTGAAGCTTTCTTT	CAWSLLGTDTEAFF	TRBD1	TRBV30	TRBJ1-1	-
TGTGCCAGCACTACCCCCACAGGACCCTCACCCCTCCACTTT	CASTTPTGPSPLHF	-	TRBV28	TRBJ1-6	-
TGTGCCAGCAGCTTAGGGGGAGGACTTCGGTCTACGAGCTCTGGAAACACCATATATTTT	CASSLGGGLRSTSSGNTIYF	-	TRBV7-6	TRBJ1-3	-
TGTGCCAGCAGCTCGGATAGCGGGGGGGTGATCGGGGAGCTGTTTTTT	CASSSDSGGVIGELFF	TRBD2	TRBV7-3	TRBJ2-2	-
TGTGCCTGGAGTGTACGCTCAGATTATGGCTACACCTTC	CAWSVRSDYGYTF	-	TRBV30	TRBJ1-2	-
TGTGCCAGTAGTAGAGAAGGACAGCCAGATACGCAGTATTTT	CASSREGQPDTQYF	-	TRBV19	TRBJ2-3	-
TGTGCCAGCAGCGTGGCAGGACAGGGCACCGTGGATACGCAGTATTTT	CASSVAGQGTVDTQYF	TRBD1	TRBV9	TRBJ2-3	-
TGCGCCAGCAGCCAAGTAGCGGGAGGGCCGTGGGAGCAGTACTTC	CASSQVAGGPWEQYF	TRBD2	TRBV4-1	TRBJ2-7	-
TGTGCCAGCAGCCCGGGGGGGGCCAGCTCCTACGAGCAGTACTTC	CASSPGGASSYEQYF	TRBD2	TRBV7-2	TRBJ2-7	-
TGTGCCAGCAGTTTCCAGGTCAATTCACCCCTCCACTTT	CASSFQVNSPLHF	-	TRBV12-3/TRBV12-4	TRBJ1-6	-
TGTGCCAGCAGCTTCGGAGCGGGAGCGCCTGAGCAGTTCTTC	CASSFGAGAPEQFF	TRBD2	TRBV7-2	TRBJ2-1	-
TGTGCCAGCAGTGAAAGACTGTTCGATGGCTACACCTTC	CASSERLFDGYTF	-	TRBV6-1	TRBJ1-2	-
TGTGCCAGCAGTTCGGGACAGGTGAACACTGAAGCTTTCTTT	CASSSGQVNTEAFF	TRBD1	TRBV27	TRBJ1-1	-
TGTGCCAGCAGCTTAGCGCTACCCACCGGGGAGCTGTTTTTT	CASSLALPTGELFF	-	TRBV7-9	TRBJ2-2	-
TGTGCCATCCAGGGAAGATGGGATGAAAAACTGTTTTTT	CAIQGRWDEKLFF	-	TRBV28	TRBJ1-4	-
TGTGCCAGCAGTCGAGACAGGCCCTATGGCTACACCTTC	CASSRDRPYGYTF	-	TRBV6-2/TRBV6-3	TRBJ1-2	-
TGTGCCAGCAGTACAGACGTTATGACAGAAGCCTACGAGCAGTACTTC	CASSTDVMTEAYEQYF	-	TRBV28	TRBJ2-7	-
TGCGCCAGCAGCTTGGTGGACAGGGGCACTGAGCAGTTCTTC	CASSLVDRGTEQFF	TRBD1	TRBV5-1	TRBJ2-1	few
TGTGCCAGCAGCTTAGGCAGGAACACTGAAGCTTTCTTT	CASSLGRNTEAFF	-	TRBV7-8	TRBJ1-1	-
TGTGCCAGCAGCGAAGGACAAAGCCAAGAGACCCAGTACTTC	CASSEGQSQETQYF	-	TRBV9	TRBJ2-5	-